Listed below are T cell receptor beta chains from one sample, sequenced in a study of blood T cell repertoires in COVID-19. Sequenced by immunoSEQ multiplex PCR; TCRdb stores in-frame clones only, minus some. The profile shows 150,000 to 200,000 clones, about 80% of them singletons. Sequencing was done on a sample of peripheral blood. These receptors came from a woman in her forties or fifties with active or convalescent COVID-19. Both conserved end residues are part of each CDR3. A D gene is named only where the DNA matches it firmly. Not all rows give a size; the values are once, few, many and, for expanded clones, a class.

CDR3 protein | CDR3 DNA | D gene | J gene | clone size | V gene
CSVKGGTLSNTGELFF | TGCAGCGTCAAGGGGGGGACACTATCGAACACCGGGGAGCTGTTTTTT | NA | TRBJ2-2 | few | TRBV29-1
CASSYSAGVGKEQYF | TGTGCCAGCAGTTACTCGGCAGGGGTGGGTAAGGAGCAGTACTTC | NA | TRBJ2-7 | NA | TRBV6-2/TRBV6-3
CASSPERLAGGLGELFF | TGTGCCAGCAGCCCAGAACGACTAGCGGGGGGGCTGGGGGAGCTGTTTTTT | TRBD2 | TRBJ2-2 | few | TRBV3-1/TRBV3-2
CASSYSGNSPLHF | TGTGCCAGCAGTTACTCGGGCAATTCACCCCTCCACTTT | NA | TRBJ1-6 | NA | TRBV6-5
CASSSPYGTDNYGYTF | TGTGCCAGCAGTTCCCCTTATGGCACCGATAACTATGGCTACACCTTC | NA | TRBJ1-2 | NA | TRBV28
CASSLVVASGDQETQYF | TGTGCCAGCAGCTTGGTAGTAGCTAGCGGGGACCAAGAGACCCAGTACTTC | TRBD2 | TRBJ2-5 | many | TRBV5-6
CASSLVSGSGNTIYF | TGTGCCAGCAGCTTAGTTTCCGGCTCTGGAAACACCATATATTTT | NA | TRBJ1-3 | NA | TRBV7-2
CASSQGGVGYTF | TGTGCCAGCAGCCAGGGAGGGGTTGGCTACACCTTC | NA | TRBJ1-2 | NA | TRBV3-1/TRBV3-2
CASRSDRPYEQYF | TGTGCCAGCAGATCCGACAGACCCTACGAGCAGTACTTC | NA | TRBJ2-7 | NA | TRBV28
CASNEGTGAPQPQHF | TGCGCCAGCAACGAAGGGACAGGGGCCCCTCAGCCCCAGCATTTT | TRBD1 | TRBJ1-5 | NA | TRBV5-1
CASSLVLAPDTQYF | TGTGCCAGCAGCTTAGTATTAGCACCAGATACGCAGTATTTT | NA | TRBJ2-3 | NA | TRBV7-9
CASSQSDGLRKPQHF | TGTGCCAGCAGCCAATCCGATGGCTTAAGAAAGCCCCAGCATTTT | NA | TRBJ1-5 | NA | TRBV16
CASSPGGDVGEKLFF | TGTGCCAGCAGCCCCGGGGGGGATGTCGGTGAAAAACTGTTTTTT | NA | TRBJ1-4 | few | TRBV9
CASSADRTHNSPLHF | TGTGCCAGTAGCGCCGACAGAACCCATAATTCACCCCTCCACTTT | NA | TRBJ1-6 | NA | TRBV19
CAISPGDGNQPQHF | TGTGCCATCAGTCCGGGGGACGGTAATCAGCCCCAGCATTTT | NA | TRBJ1-5 | NA | TRBV10-3
CASSPGDRGNYGYTF | TGCGCCAGCAGCCCCGGCGACAGGGGAAACTATGGCTACACCTTC | TRBD1 | TRBJ1-2 | NA | TRBV5-1
CASSRTGSDGYTF | TGTGCCAGCTCACGGACAGGGTCGGATGGCTACACCTTC | TRBD1 | TRBJ1-2 | NA | TRBV18
CASSNQGRVMYGYTF | TGTGCCAGCAGCAACCAAGGCAGGGTGATGTATGGCTACACCTTC | NA | TRBJ1-2 | NA | TRBV7-2
CAWGQLAGNRGNEQFF | TGTGCCTGGGGGCAACTAGCGGGGAACCGTGGCAATGAGCAGTTCTTC | TRBD2 | TRBJ2-1 | few | TRBV30
CASTLDRDGYGYTF | TGTGCCAGTACCCTGGACAGGGACGGCTATGGCTACACCTTC | TRBD1 | TRBJ1-2 | NA | TRBV19
CAWSRGGEEDEQYF | TGTGCCTGGAGTAGAGGAGGGGAGGAAGACGAGCAGTACTTC | NA | TRBJ2-7 | NA | TRBV30
CASSQGLADTDTQYF | TGTGCCAGCAGCCAGGGACTAGCGGACACAGATACGCAGTATTTT | TRBD2 | TRBJ2-3 | NA | TRBV7-2
CATSRGGTSTNEQFF | TGTGCCACCTCCCGGGGGGGGACTAGCACAAATGAGCAGTTCTTC | TRBD2 | TRBJ2-1 | NA | TRBV9
CASSRLTGGYGYTF | TGTGCCAGCAGTCGCCTGACAGGGGGCTATGGCTACACCTTC | TRBD1 | TRBJ1-2 | NA | TRBV6-2/TRBV6-3
CASNAGGTYNEQFF | TGTGCCAGTAACGCGGGAGGGACATACAATGAGCAGTTCTTC | TRBD2 | TRBJ2-1 | NA | TRBV19
CARSLEQGEKTQYF | TGTGCCAGAAGCTTGGAACAGGGGGAAAAGACCCAGTACTTC | TRBD1 | TRBJ2-5 | NA | TRBV5-3
CAWSVGTGGGQPQHF | TGTGCCTGGAGTGTCGGGACAGGGGGTGGTCAGCCCCAGCATTTT | TRBD1 | TRBJ1-5 | NA | TRBV30
CASRQGEHTEAFF | TGTGCCAGCAGGCAGGGGGAACACACTGAAGCTTTCTTT | TRBD1 | TRBJ1-1 | once | TRBV6-4